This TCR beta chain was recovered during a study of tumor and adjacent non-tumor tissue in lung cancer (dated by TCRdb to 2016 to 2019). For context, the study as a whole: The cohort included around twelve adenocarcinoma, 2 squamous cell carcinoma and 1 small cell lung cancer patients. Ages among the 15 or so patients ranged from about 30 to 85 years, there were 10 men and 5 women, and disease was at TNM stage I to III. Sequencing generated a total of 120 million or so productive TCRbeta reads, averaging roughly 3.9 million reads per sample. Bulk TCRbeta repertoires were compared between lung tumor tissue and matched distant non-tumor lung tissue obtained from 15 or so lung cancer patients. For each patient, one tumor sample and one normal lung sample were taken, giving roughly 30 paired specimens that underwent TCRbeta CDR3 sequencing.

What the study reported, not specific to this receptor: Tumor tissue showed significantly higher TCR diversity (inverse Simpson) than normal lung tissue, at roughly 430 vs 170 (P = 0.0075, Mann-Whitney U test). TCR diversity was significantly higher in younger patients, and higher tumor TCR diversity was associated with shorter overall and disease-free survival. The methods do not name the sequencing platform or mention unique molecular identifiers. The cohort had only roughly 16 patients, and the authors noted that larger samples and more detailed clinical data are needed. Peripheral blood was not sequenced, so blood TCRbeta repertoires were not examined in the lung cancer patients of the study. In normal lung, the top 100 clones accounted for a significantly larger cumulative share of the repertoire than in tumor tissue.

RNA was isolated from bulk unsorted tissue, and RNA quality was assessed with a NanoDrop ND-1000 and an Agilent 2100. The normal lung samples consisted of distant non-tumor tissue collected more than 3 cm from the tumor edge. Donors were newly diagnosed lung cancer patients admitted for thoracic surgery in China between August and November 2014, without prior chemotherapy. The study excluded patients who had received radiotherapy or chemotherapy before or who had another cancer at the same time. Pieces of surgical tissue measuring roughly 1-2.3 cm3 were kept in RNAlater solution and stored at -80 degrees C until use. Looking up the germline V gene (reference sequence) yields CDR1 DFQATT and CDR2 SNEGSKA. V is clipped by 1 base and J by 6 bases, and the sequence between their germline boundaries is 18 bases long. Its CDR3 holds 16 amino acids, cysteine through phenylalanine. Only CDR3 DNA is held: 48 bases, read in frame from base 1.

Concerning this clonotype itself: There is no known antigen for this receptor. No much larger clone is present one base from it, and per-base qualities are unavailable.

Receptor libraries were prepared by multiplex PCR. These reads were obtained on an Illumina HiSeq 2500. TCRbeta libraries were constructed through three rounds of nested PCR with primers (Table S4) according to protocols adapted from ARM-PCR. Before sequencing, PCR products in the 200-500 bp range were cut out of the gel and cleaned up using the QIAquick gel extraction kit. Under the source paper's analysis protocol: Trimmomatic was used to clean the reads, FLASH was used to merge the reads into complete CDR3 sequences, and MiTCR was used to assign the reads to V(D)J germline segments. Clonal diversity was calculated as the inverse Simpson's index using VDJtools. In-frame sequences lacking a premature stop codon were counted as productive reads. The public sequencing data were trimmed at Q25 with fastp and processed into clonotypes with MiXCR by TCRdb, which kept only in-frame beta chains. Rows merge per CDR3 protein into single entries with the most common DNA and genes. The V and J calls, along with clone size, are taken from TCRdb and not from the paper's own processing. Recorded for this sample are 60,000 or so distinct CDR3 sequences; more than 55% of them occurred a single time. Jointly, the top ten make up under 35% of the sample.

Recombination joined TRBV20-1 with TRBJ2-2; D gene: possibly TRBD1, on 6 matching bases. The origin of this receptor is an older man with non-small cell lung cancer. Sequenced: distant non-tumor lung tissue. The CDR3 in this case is CSARVDARPGAGELFF. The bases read TGCAGTGCTAGAGTAGATGCTAGGCCAGGGGCCGGGGAGCTGTTTTTT.